A selection of T cell receptor beta chains follows, all from one sample in a study of blood T cells in healthy people across ages. Using its own MiXCR run on the 5' RACE reads, TCRdb lists one record per CDR3 protein. Of over 600,000 distinct CDR3 sequences in the sample, 40% to 50% were seen once. Sequenced sample: blood. The origin of the receptors is a man at least 80 years old in good health. The CDR3 runs from the conserved cysteine through the conserved F or W. The D gene is left open where the match is weak. Clone size is stated in some rows and not others, as once, few, many or a class when expanded.

V gene,J gene,D gene,clone size,CDR3 DNA,CDR3 protein
TRBV3-1,TRBJ2-1,TRBD2,few,TGTGCCAGCAGCCAACTCAGACTAGCGGGAGTATCCTACAATGAGCAGTTCTTC,CASSQLRLAGVSYNEQFF
TRBV16,TRBJ2-2,-,few,TGTGCCAGCAGCCAACAGGCCACCGGGGAGCTGTTTTTT,CASSQQATGELFF
TRBV28,TRBJ1-2,TRBD1,few,TGTGCCAGCAAAATGGACAGGGGAAGCTATGGCTACACCTTC,CASKMDRGSYGYTF
TRBV7-3,TRBJ2-5,TRBD2,few,TGTGCCAGCAGCCGGGACAGCCTGACTAGCGGGAGTGCGGAGACCCAGTACTTC,CASSRDSLTSGSAETQYF
TRBV12-3/TRBV12-4,TRBJ2-7,TRBD1,-,TGTGCCAGCAGTGAGACAGGGTTGGGAGACGAGCAGTACTTC,CASSETGLGDEQYF
TRBV12-3/TRBV12-4,TRBJ2-1,-,-,TGTGCCAGCAGCCCCCGCGCAGGGCACTACAATGAGCAGTTCTTC,CASSPRAGHYNEQFF
TRBV30,TRBJ1-4,TRBD1,-,TGTGCCTGGAGTGTAATGGGACAGGGGGATGAAAAACTGTTTTTT,CAWSVMGQGDEKLFF
TRBV21-1,TRBJ2-7,-,many,TGTGCCAGCAAGCGACCGGGACAGAAAATATATTACGAGCAGTACTTC,CASKRPGQKIYYEQYF
TRBV5-1,TRBJ2-3,-,-,TGCGCCAGCGGGAGGGACAGGATCACAGATACGCAGTATTTT,CASGRDRITDTQYF
TRBV5-1,TRBJ2-7,TRBD2,-,TGCGCCAGCAGCTTGGAGGCCGGGAGGTACAATGAGCAGTACTTC,CASSLEAGRYNEQYF
TRBV6-2/TRBV6-3,TRBJ2-1,-,few,TGTGCCAGCAATCCTTGGGGGGCTGGAGACAATGAGCAGTTCTTC,CASNPWGAGDNEQFF
TRBV6-2/TRBV6-3,TRBJ1-5,-,-,TGTGCCAGCAGGAGGGAAGAGAGTAGTGGCAATCAGCCCCAGCATTTT,CASRREESSGNQPQHF
TRBV6-5,TRBJ2-5,-,many,TGTGCCAGCAGTCCTCCCTTGTACCAAGAGACCCAGTACTTC,CASSPPLYQETQYF
TRBV4-1,TRBJ2-1,-,-,TGCGCCAGCAGCCAACCGGCCGCTTCTGCCTACAATGAGCAGTTCTTC,CASSQPAASAYNEQFF
TRBV6-5,TRBJ2-7,TRBD2,many,TGTGCCAGCAGCGATAGCGGGATGAGCTCCTACGAGCAGTACTTC,CASSDSGMSSYEQYF
TRBV3-1,TRBJ1-4,TRBD1,-,TGTGCCAGCAGCATACCGGGACAGAATGAAAAACTGTTTTTT,CASSIPGQNEKLFF
TRBV4-3,TRBJ2-3,TRBD2,few,TGCGCCAGCAGCCGCCTAGCGGGGGCCCTCACAGATACGCAGTATTTT,CASSRLAGALTDTQYF
TRBV6-1,TRBJ2-7,-,-,TGTGCCGGCAGTGATAGGGCGTTCCACGAGCAGTACTTC,CAGSDRAFHEQYF
TRBV29-1,TRBJ2-5,-,many,TGCAGCGTTGGGGCAGGAGGGCAAGAGACCCAGTACTTC,CSVGAGGQETQYF
TRBV6-5,TRBJ1-1,-,-,TGTGCCAGCAGATACGGAAACCCGAACACTGAAGCTTTCTTT,CASRYGNPNTEAFF
TRBV5-1,TRBJ2-2,-,few,TGCGCCAGCACCCCCTTTGGGGCAAACACCGGGGAGCTGTTTTTT,CASTPFGANTGELFF
TRBV12-3/TRBV12-4,TRBJ2-7,TRBD1,-,TGTGCCAGTGGGACAGGGGGACGAGCGGGAGGCTACGAGCAGTACTTC,CASGTGGRAGGYEQYF
TRBV29-1,TRBJ2-1,-,-,TGCAGCGTTAAAAACAACACGAACAATGAGCAGTTCTTC,CSVKNNTNNEQFF
TRBV2,TRBJ2-5,TRBD1,many,TGTGCCAGCAGTGGTCTGACAGGGAGAGAGACCCAGTACTTC,CASSGLTGRETQYF
TRBV7-9,TRBJ2-7,TRBD1,-,TGTGCCAGCAACTCTCCGGGACAGGGGTCCTTCGAGCAGTACTTC,CASNSPGQGSFEQYF
TRBV15,TRBJ2-5,-,few,TGTGCCACCAGCAGAGATGCTCAGGGTCCGGAGACCCAGTACTTC,CATSRDAQGPETQYF
TRBV7-9,TRBJ2-7,-,-,TGTGCCAGGAGCGTGACTCTCAACAATGAGCAGTACTTC,CARSVTLNNEQYF
TRBV10-1,TRBJ2-1,-,-,TGCGCCAGCAGTGAGACCGATGAGCAGTTCTTC,CASSETDEQFF
TRBV7-6,TRBJ1-4,-,-,TGTGCCAGCAGCTTAGATGGTGATGAAAAACTGTTTTTT,CASSLDGDEKLFF
TRBV20-1,TRBJ2-5,-,-,TGCAGTGCTAGTGATCCGTCAAAAAAAGAGACCCAGTACTTC,CSASDPSKKETQYF
TRBV7-2,TRBJ1-5,TRBD1,few,TGTGCCAGCAGCCCGCAGACAGGGAGGGGGGATCAGCCCCAGCATTTT,CASSPQTGRGDQPQHF
TRBV4-1,TRBJ2-5,TRBD2,few,TGCGCCAGCAGCCCGAATAGCGGGGGACAAGAGACCCAGTACTTC,CASSPNSGGQETQYF
TRBV7-6,TRBJ2-5,TRBD2,-,TGTGCCAGCAGCCCTAGCGGGGCCAATGAGCAGTACTTC,CASSPSGANEQYF
TRBV7-2,TRBJ2-1,-,few,TGTGCCAGCAGCTTAGTCGCCAGATCCTACAATGAGCAGTTCTTC,CASSLVARSYNEQFF
TRBV3-1,TRBJ2-7,-,-,TGTGCCAGCAGCCAAACGGACGGAGCCTACGAGCAGTACTTC,CASSQTDGAYEQYF
TRBV6-1,TRBJ2-7,-,few,TGTGCCAGCAGTCCTCCATTTTGGGGTAGCGGATTATTGCGGGGTGGACAATACGAGCAGTACTTC,CASSPPFWGSGLLRGGQYEQYF
TRBV9,TRBJ2-5,TRBD1,many,TGTGCCAGCAGCGCGTCGGGACAGGGGAGAGAGACCCAGTACTTC,CASSASGQGRETQYF
TRBV6-4,TRBJ2-1,-,few,TGTGCGAGTACGGGAGTCTTCCACAATGAGCAGTTCTTC,CASTGVFHNEQFF
TRBV14,TRBJ2-1,-,-,TGTGCCAGCAGCCAAGATAGAGCGAAGGAGCAGTTCTTC,CASSQDRAKEQFF
TRBV27,TRBJ2-5,TRBD2,few,TGTGCCAGCAGTTTAACTAGCGGGAGGTCTGAGCAGTACTTC,CASSLTSGRSEQYF
TRBV28,TRBJ2-7,-,-,TGTGCCAGCAGGCCTTCGGGGACCTACGAGCAGTACTTC,CASRPSGTYEQYF
TRBV20-1,TRBJ1-2,-,-,TGCAGTCCTACCGCTAACTATGGCTACACCTTC,CSPTANYGYTF